Shown below are 13 T cell receptor beta chains from a single sample sequenced in a study of long-term antiretroviral therapy in people with HIV. Version v3.0 of the immunoSEQ assay was performed at survey level. Produced via immunoSEQ multiplex PCR; TCRdb's table is partial and in-frame only. The profile covers some 22,000 clones, with 88% appearing a single time and 3.5% taken by the ten largest. Here the sequenced sample was unsorted PBMCs, taken 2.3 years after starting antiretroviral therapy. These receptors came from a man between 60 and 75 years old with HIV.

The rearrangement links TRBV5-1 to TRBJ2-3; 8 bases agree with TRBD1. Germline V CDR1 and CDR2: SGHRS, YFSETQ. Trimming took 4 bases from V and 0 from J; bases not matched to a gene: 10. CDR3 length: 17 amino acids. The CDR3 sequence: CASSPRQGPPSTDTQYF. CDR3 in DNA: TGCGCCAGCAGCCCGAGACAGGGGCCCCCAAGCACAGATACGCAGTATTTT. The variable domain in full, with the rest retrieved from reference TRBV5-1 and TRBJ2-3, is KAGVTQTPRYLIKTRGQQVTLSCSPISGHRSVSWYQQTPGQGLQFLFEYFSETQRNKGNFPGRFSGRQFSNSRSEMNVSTLELGDSALYLCASSPRQGPPSTDTQYFGPGTRLTVL.

The rearrangement links TRBV2 to TRBJ1-5; D is unclear. Germline V gene sequence: CDR1 SNHLY, CDR2 FYNNEI. V was cut by 3 bases and J by 6 bases, with 3 bases left in between. The CDR3 length is 11 residues. This CDR3 reads CASSDGQPQHF. In DNA, the CDR3 is TGTGCCAGCAGTGATGGTCAGCCCCAGCATTTT. The whole variable domain, remainder taken from reference TRBV2 and TRBJ1-5, is EPEVTQTPSHQVTQMGQEVILRCVPISNHLYFYWYRQILGQKVEFLVSFYNNEISEKSEIFDDQFSVERPDGSNFTLKIRSTKLEDSAMYFCASSDGQPQHFGDGTRLSIL.

The chain carries TRBV29-1 and TRBJ2-2; tentatively, D is TRBD1 (6 bases). V was trimmed by 7 bases and J by 0 bases, leaving 9 bases between them. This CDR3 contains 13 residues. Germline V gives CDR1 SQVTM, CDR2 ANQGSEA. CDR3 nucleotide sequence: TGCAGCGCAGGGGCGGCGAACACCGGGGAGCTGTTTTTT. Translation gives CSAGAANTGELFF.

CDR3 sequence reads: CASSLMQGAGTGELFF. The DNA of the CDR3 is TGTGCCAGCAGCTTAATGCAGGGGGCAGGCACCGGGGAGCTGTTTTTT. V and J are TRBV7-3 and TRBJ2-2, with 8 bases fitting TRBD1. The CDR3 has 16 amino acids. V shed 1 base and J 4 bases; nucleotides not matched to a gene: 5. In germline, CDR1 is SGHTA, CDR2 FQGTGA.

The chain recombines TRBV5-1 with TRBJ1-1; TRBD1 aligns across 7 bases. This CDR3 is 17 amino acids long. After removal of 4 bases from V and 0 bases from J, the junction contained 12 bases not matched to a gene. The germline V gene has CDR1 SGHRS and CDR2 YFSETQ. The chain's CDR3 is CASSPDRRGAMNTEAFF. CDR3 in DNA: TGCGCCAGCAGCCCGGACAGGAGGGGGGCGATGAACACTGAAGCTTTCTTT. Full variable domain (outside the CDR3, taken from reference TRBV5-1 and TRBJ1-1): KAGVTQTPRYLIKTRGQQVTLSCSPISGHRSVSWYQQTPGQGLQFLFEYFSETQRNKGNFPGRFSGRQFSNSRSEMNVSTLELGDSALYLCASSPDRRGAMNTEAFFGQGTRLTVV.

This clone has just one count. The rearrangement uses TRBV5-1 and TRBJ2-1; TRBD2 agrees at 9 bases. The CDR3 consists of 18 residues. V was pared by 4 bases and J by 4 bases, with 15 bases of the junction left unmatched. CDR1 is SGHRS and CDR2 is YFSETQ in the germline V gene. Here the CDR3 DNA reads TGCGCCAGCAGCGGGACCCCGACTAGCGGCGGATCATACAATGAGCAGTTCTTC. Translating gives CASSGTPTSGGSYNEQFF. The full variable domain, its missing parts supplied by reference TRBV5-1 and TRBJ2-1, is KAGVTQTPRYLIKTRGQQVTLSCSPISGHRSVSWYQQTPGQGLQFLFEYFSETQRNKGNFPGRFSGRQFSNSRSEMNVSTLELGDSALYLCASSGTPTSGGSYNEQFFGPGTRLTVL.

This clone was observed a single time. V gene TRBV10-3 combines with J gene TRBJ2-1; 9 bases line up with TRBD1. This CDR3 region has 14 residues. Germline V lookup: CDR1 ENHRY, CDR2 SYGVKD. J gave up 4 bases and V 6 bases, and 4 bases lay outside the gene matches. CDR3 residues: CAISPGQGYNEQFF. Here the CDR3 DNA reads TGTGCCATCAGCCCGGGACAGGGATACAATGAGCAGTTCTTC.

About this clone itself: Additional DNA sequences in this sample encode the identical CDR3. The CDR3 loop is CASSRQGVYGYTF. CDR3 DNA sequence: TGTGCCAGCAGCCGACAGGGAGTCTATGGCTACACCTTC. The chain joins TRBV6-5 to TRBJ1-2, with 7 bases aligning to TRBD1. This CDR3 is 13 amino acids long. The V and J ends lost 6 bases and 4 bases, in that order; junction bases with no gene match: 5. Germline CDR1 and CDR2: MNHEY and SVGAGI.

The chain uses TRBV19 and TRBJ2-1; D gene ambiguous. Germline V gene data show CDR1 as LNHDA and CDR2 as SQIVND (reference sequence). CDR3 length: 13 residues. Trimming took 3 bases from V and 5 from J, leaving 8 bases between them. The CDR3 is CASSIYPNNEQFF. The CDR3 DNA reads as TGTGCCAGTAGTATTTACCCAAACAATGAGCAGTTCTTC.

This clone was seen a few times. V usage is TRBV28 and J usage is TRBJ2-7; perhaps TRBD1 as D (5 bases). Trimming left V 3 bases short and J 3 bases short, with 18 bases between. The CDR3 has 16 amino acids. Germline-derived CDR1 and CDR2 are MDHEN and SYDVKM. The DNA of the CDR3 is TGTGCCAGCAGTTTGATCGGGCGCAGCAGGGTCTACGAGCAGTACTTC. Its translation is CASSLIGRSRVYEQYF.

The chain has TRBV29-1 and TRBJ2-1, with 12 bases fitting TRBD2. The germline gives CDR1 SQVTM, CDR2 ANQGSEA. This CDR3 has 16 amino acids. With V trimmed by 6 bases and J by 13 bases, 19 bases remained unmatched. CDR3 loop: CSVNDQPNGLAGSQFF. In nucleotides, the CDR3 is TGCAGCGTAAATGATCAGCCGAACGGACTAGCGGGGAGTCAGTTCTTC.

Only one count was recorded for this clone. V and J are TRBV4-1 and TRBJ2-6; a possible D gene is TRBD2 (5 bases). Per the germline V gene, CDR1 is MGHRA and CDR2 is YSYEKL. The CDR3 runs to 15 residues. V lost 5 bases, J lost 6 bases, and 14 bases lay in between. The CDR3 region is CASSRGSLLANVLTF. The CDR3 DNA follows: TGCGCCAGCAGCAGAGGGTCCCTTTTGGCCAACGTCCTGACTTTC.

V is TRBV20-1 and J is TRBJ2-1; no clear D gene. CDR3 length: 11 amino acids. The V gene's germline CDR1 is DFQATT and CDR2 SNEGSKA (reference sequence). Trimming pared 3 bases from V and 4 bases from J, leaving 4 bases between. CDR3 loop: CSARRYNEQFF. The CDR3 coding sequence is TGCAGTGCTAGGAGGTACAATGAGCAGTTCTTC.